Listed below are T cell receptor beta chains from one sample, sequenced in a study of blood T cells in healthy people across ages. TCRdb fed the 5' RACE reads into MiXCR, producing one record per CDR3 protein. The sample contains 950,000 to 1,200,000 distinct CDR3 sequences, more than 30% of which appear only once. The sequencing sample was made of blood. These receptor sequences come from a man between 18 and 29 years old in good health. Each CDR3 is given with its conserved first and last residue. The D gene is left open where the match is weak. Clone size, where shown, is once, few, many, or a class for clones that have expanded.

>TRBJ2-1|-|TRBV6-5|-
TGTGCCAGCAGGGGGCTCGGGATTCGCGACAATGAGCAGTTCTTC
CASRGLGIRDNEQFF
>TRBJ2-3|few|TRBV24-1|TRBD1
TGTGCCACCAGTGATTTGCCCGGGACAGGGAAACATGCGCAGTATTTT
CATSDLPGTGKHAQYF
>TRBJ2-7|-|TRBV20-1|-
TGCAGTGCTAGATCGGACAACTCCTACAATGAGCAGTACTTC
CSARSDNSYNEQYF
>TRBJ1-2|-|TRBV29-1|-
TGCAGCGTTGACACCCCCCCGACCGGCACTTATGGGTATGGCTACACCTTC
CSVDTPPTGTYGYGYTF
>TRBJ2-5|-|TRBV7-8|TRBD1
TGTGCCAGCAGCTTAGAGACAGGGGGCCAAGAGACCCAGTACTTC
CASSLETGGQETQYF
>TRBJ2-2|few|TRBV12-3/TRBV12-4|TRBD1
TGTGCCAGCAGGAGGGACAGGGGGCTCGGGGAGCTGTTTTTT
CASRRDRGLGELFF
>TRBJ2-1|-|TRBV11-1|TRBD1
TGTGCCAGCAGCCGAGGGGGCGGTTTTACCTACAATGAGCAGTTCTTC
CASSRGGGFTYNEQFF
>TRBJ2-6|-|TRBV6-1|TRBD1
TGTGCCAGCAGTCCCGGACAGGGTCTTCTAACTGGGGCCAACGTCCTGACTTTC
CASSPGQGLLTGANVLTF
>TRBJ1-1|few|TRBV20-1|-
TGCAGTGTACTGGGCGACACTCAAGCTTTCTTT
CSVLGDTQAFF
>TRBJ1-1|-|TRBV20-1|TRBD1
TGCAGTGCTAGAGATGACAGGGATTGGACTGAAGCTTTCTTT
CSARDDRDWTEAFF
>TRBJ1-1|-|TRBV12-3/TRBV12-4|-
TGTGCCAGCATCCCTGGTAGGGGTAACACTGAAGCTTTCTTT
CASIPGRGNTEAFF
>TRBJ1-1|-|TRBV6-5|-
TGTGCCAGCAGTTACGTCAGGAGAGGTGGTGAAGCTTTCTTT
CASSYVRRGGEAFF
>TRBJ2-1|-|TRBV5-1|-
TGCGCCAGCAGCTTGGAAGTGGGCTCGGGGAATGAGCAGTTCTTC
CASSLEVGSGNEQFF
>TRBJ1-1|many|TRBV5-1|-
TGCGCCAGCAGCTTGGGTGGGACGAACACTGAAGCTTTCTTT
CASSLGGTNTEAFF
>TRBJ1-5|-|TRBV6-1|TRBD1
TGTGCCAGCAGACAGGGGGTAACGGGTCAGCCCCAGCATTTT
CASRQGVTGQPQHF
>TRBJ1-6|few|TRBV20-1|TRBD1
TGCAGTGCCCGGACAGGGGGCATGACCTATAATTCACCCCTCCACTTT
CSARTGGMTYNSPLHF
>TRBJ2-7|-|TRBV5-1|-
TGCGCCAGCAGCTTGCCAGGACAGCGGTACAATGAGCAGTACTTC
CASSLPGQRYNEQYF
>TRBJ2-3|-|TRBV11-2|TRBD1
TGTGCCAGCAGCTTAGATTCGGTGGGGACAGGTACGCAGTATTTT
CASSLDSVGTGTQYF
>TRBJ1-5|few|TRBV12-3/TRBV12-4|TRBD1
TGTGCCAGCAGTTTGGGGACAGGGAGTGGCAATCAGCCCCAGCATTTT
CASSLGTGSGNQPQHF
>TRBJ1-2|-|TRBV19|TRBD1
TGTGCCAGTAGTGTGGACAGGAATCCCTATGGCTACACCTTC
CASSVDRNPYGYTF
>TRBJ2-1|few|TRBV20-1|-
TGCAGTGCTACAAGAACCGGGTCCCTAATCTACAATGAGCAGTTCTTC
CSATRTGSLIYNEQFF
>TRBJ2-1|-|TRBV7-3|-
TGTGCCAGCAGCGCCTCAACCTACAATGAGCAGTTCTTC
CASSASTYNEQFF
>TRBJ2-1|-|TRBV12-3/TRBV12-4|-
TGTGCCAGCAGTACCAAAGAGACCCAGTTCTTC
CASSTKETQFF
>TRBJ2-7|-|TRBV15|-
TGTGCCACCAGCAGAGATGCCGGGACTGCTTCCTACGAGCAGTACTTC
CATSRDAGTASYEQYF
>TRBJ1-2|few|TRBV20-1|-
TGCAGTGCTAGAGATCGTCGTGGAGGGGCGCTTAACTATGGCTACACCTTC
CSARDRRGGALNYGYTF
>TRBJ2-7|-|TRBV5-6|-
TGTGCCAGCAGCTTGACCGGACTTCCCTACGAGCAGTACTTC
CASSLTGLPYEQYF